The sequence of this T cell receptor beta chain was determined in a study of blood T cell repertoires in COVID-19. Study-wide background: Acute and convalescent COVID-19 specimens originated in the United States, Italy and Spain.

In germline, CDR1 is SGHDT, CDR2 YYEEEE. V dropped 4 bases and J dropped 0; count of bases not matched to a gene: 10. This CDR3 is 17 amino acids long. Profiled with immunoSEQ multiplex PCR; TCRdb holds only in-frame clones, not every one. The sample lists some 220,000 clones, roughly 84% occurring once. V and J are TRBV5-6 and TRBJ2-3; TRBD1 matches 8 bases. Sample: peripheral blood. The sequence derives from a woman aged 55-75 years who had recovered from COVID-19. The CDR3 sequence: CASSPMARGPSTDTQYF. CDR3 sequence (DNA): TGTGCCAGCAGCCCTATGGCCAGGGGGCCTAGCACAGATACGCAGTATTTT.